This T cell receptor beta chain is from a study of graft-versus-host responses after intestinal transplantation. Here immunoSEQ multiplex PCR was the method, and the copy in TCRdb shows in-frame clones only, minus some. Altogether some 100,000 clones are present, over 85% being singletons, with the ten largest covering about 1.1%. A single count supports this clone. Antigen: not known. Germline V gene data show CDR1 as SGDLS and CDR2 as YYNGEE. The CDR3 extends over 18 amino acids. The V and J ends lost 1 base and 0 bases respectively, with 17 bases between them. The clonotype originates from a human donor who was the organ donor for an intestinal transplant. Sequencing used unstimulated CD8+ T cells sorted from spleen or lymph node cells, obtained before transplant. The V call is TRBV9, the J call TRBJ1-5; a possible D gene is TRBD1 (5 bases). The CDR3 here is CASSVYAGQGYSNQPQHF. CDR3 DNA: TGTGCCAGCAGCGTATACGCGGGGCAGGGATATAGCAATCAGCCCCAGCATTTT.